This T cell receptor beta chain was recovered during a study of shared clonotypes between healthy human individuals. This CDR3 contains 12 residues. The germline V gene has CDR1 GTSNPN and CDR2 SVGIG (reference sequence). V dropped 2 bases and J dropped 4 bases, with 8 bases sitting between them. Worth noting for this clone: A far larger clone is one nucleotide away, so this likely arose from a read error.

The data were produced by immunoSEQ multiplex PCR, yet TCRdb's version contains in-frame clones alone and is incomplete. The sample has over a million clones, roughly 70% seen once. Sequencing was performed on memory CD4+ T cells sorted from blood. Subset described: CD45RA-negative fraction. The chain joins TRBV30 to TRBJ1-2, with unresolved D. This clonotype was sampled from a young man in good health. CDR3 coding DNA: TGTGCCTGGAGTACAAGGTCCTATGGCTACACCTTC. Amino acids: CAWSTRSYGYTF.